This T cell receptor beta chain appears in the sequencing data of a study of control samples from healthy donors and cancer patients (TCRdb year 2020). Library construction relied on the immunoSEQ multiplex PCR assay. Imported from immuneACCESS, the table was reduced by TCRdb to in-frame sequences with V and J called. These copies leave out some clones; in studies compared against another copy, an unresolved V gene accounts for under half, and the cause of the remainder is not known. The sample table holds 150,000 to 200,000 clones, of which approximately 90% were seen once. The leading ten clones occupy 0.68% of the sample. CDR1 SGDLS and CDR2 YYNGEE are derived from the germline V gene. The CDR3 runs 13 amino acids, cysteine and phenylalanine included. Only CDR3 DNA remains: 39 bases, in frame from the first base. V gives up 2 bases and J gives up 7 bases, and the segment between their germline ends measures 10 bases.

Concerning this clone itself: This clone's antigen is unknown. There are no base qualities to consult, and no much larger clone falls within one base.

Recombination connected TRBV9 to TRBJ2-1; the D gene is perhaps TRBD1, from 6 matching bases. Input material: blood. The clonotype originates from a woman in her twenties or thirties in good health. The sequenced DNA: TGTGCCAGCAGCGTCAGCGGACAGAATGAGCAGTTCTTC. This is translated as CASSVSGQNEQFF.